These T cell receptor beta chains were read from a single sample in a study of T-cell reconstitution after alpha-beta-depleted transplantation in children. TCRdb redid the calling of the PCR reads with MiXCR, one entry per CDR3 protein. This sample has roughly 500,000 distinct CDR3 sequences; about a sixth occur once, and the top ten carry more than 2.5%. This specimen was PBMCs from the stem cell graft donor, taken from the stem cell graft. These receptors originate from a human donor who donated a stem cell graft to a child with acute lymphoblastic leukemia. CDR3s include the opening cysteine and the closing phenylalanine or tryptophan. The D gene is left open where the match is weak. Clone size is shown for a subset of rows, as once, few, many or a class of expanded clone.

>TRBV5-1|few|-|14|TRBJ2-3
TGCGCCAGCAGCTTTAACCCCTCGGGAGATACGCAGTATTTT
CASSFNPSGDTQYF
>TRBV9|few|TRBD2|16|TRBJ2-1
TGTGCCAGCAGCGTAACCATAGCGGGGGCGAACAATGAGCAGTTCTTC
CASSVTIAGANNEQFF
>TRBV25-1|few|-|15|TRBJ2-5
TGTGCCAGCAGTGAAAGGTCAGCGGCTATAGAGACCCAGTACTTC
CASSERSAAIETQYF
>TRBV7-2|-|-|15|TRBJ2-1
TGTGCCAGCAGCTTAGAACTGGGGTTATACAATGAGCAGTTCTTC
CASSLELGLYNEQFF
>TRBV30|few|-|13|TRBJ1-6
TGTGCCTGGAGTTCAGGGGCCAATTCACCCCTCCACTTT
CAWSSGANSPLHF
>TRBV7-9|-|-|13|TRBJ2-1
TGTGCCAGCAGCTCAGTCGCACCGAATGAGCAGTTCTTC
CASSSVAPNEQFF
>TRBV5-1|-|TRBD1|14|TRBJ1-1
TGCGCCAGCAGCGTCGGACAGGGGAGGACTGAAGCTTTCTTT
CASSVGQGRTEAFF
>TRBV5-8|-|-|12|TRBJ1-1
TGTGCCAGCAGCTTTATTGGCACTGAAGCTTTCTTT
CASSFIGTEAFF
>TRBV4-1|few|-|14|TRBJ2-1
TGCGCCAGCAGCCCGTTTGATCTGGGGGATGAGCAGTTCTTC
CASSPFDLGDEQFF
>TRBV7-2|-|-|16|TRBJ2-5
TGTGCCAGCAGCTTAGTGATCCGGGGGCGCCAAGAGACCCAGTACTTC
CASSLVIRGRQETQYF
>TRBV15|few|-|15|TRBJ2-7
TGTGCCACCAGCACGCAGGGGGGCGCGAACCACGAGCAGTACTTC
CATSTQGGANHEQYF
>TRBV12-3/TRBV12-4|few|TRBD1|14|TRBJ2-1
TGTGCCAGCAGTGACAGGGTGGTTGGTAATGAGCAGTTCTTC
CASSDRVVGNEQFF
>TRBV5-6|many|-|13|TRBJ2-5
TGTGCCAGCAGCTTGCCCCCGCAAGAGACCCAGTACTTC
CASSLPPQETQYF
>TRBV12-3/TRBV12-4|few|-|17|TRBJ1-1
TGTGCCAGCAGTTTCGCACAGGGTAGGGCCCGGAACACTGAAGCTTTCTTT
CASSFAQGRARNTEAFF
>TRBV20-1|few|-|11|TRBJ2-1
TGCAGTGCCGGGTGGGGGAATGAGCAGTTCTTC
CSAGWGNEQFF
>TRBV5-1|-|-|19|TRBJ1-6
TGCGCCAGCAGCCAGGGAACCGGGCCCTACCATCCCTATAATTCACCCCTCCACTTT
CASSQGTGPYHPYNSPLHF
>TRBV5-5|-|-|12|TRBJ2-7
TGTGCCAGCAGCTTGGGGACGTGGGAGCAGTACTTC
CASSLGTWEQYF
>TRBV5-1|few|-|14|TRBJ2-7
TGCGCCAGCAGCTTGGTGGGACCAGCAGGCGAGCAGTACTTC
CASSLVGPAGEQYF
>TRBV11-2|-|TRBD2|17|TRBJ2-1
TGTGCCAGCAGCTCCTTCGGCGGGAGCTTCCTCTACAATGAGCAGTTCTTC
CASSSFGGSFLYNEQFF
>TRBV5-5|few|-|15|TRBJ1-4
TGTGCCAGCAGCTTGGAATGGCCGCCAAATGAAAAACTGTTTTTT
CASSLEWPPNEKLFF
>TRBV5-1|few|-|11|TRBJ2-1
TGCGCCAGCAGCTATTGGACAGAATGGTTCTTC
CASSYWTEWFF
>TRBV19|-|TRBD1|13|TRBJ2-7
TGTGCCAGTAGTCCCCGGGACAGCAGCGAGCAGTACTTC
CASSPRDSSEQYF
>TRBV7-2|-|-|13|TRBJ1-5
TGTGCCAGCAGCGGGGGTACCAATCAGCCCCAGCATTTT
CASSGGTNQPQHF
>TRBV3-1|-|TRBD1|15|TRBJ2-7
TGTGCCAGCTGCCAAGACAGGGTTAGTTCCTACGAGCAGTACTTC
CASCQDRVSSYEQYF
>TRBV5-1|-|-|15|TRBJ2-2
TGCGCCAGCAGCGATGGACGAGAGATCACCGGGGAGCTGTTTTTT
CASSDGREITGELFF
>TRBV20-1|few|TRBD1|16|TRBJ1-5
TGCAGTGCTCCCCCAGGAGGGGGGACAGGCAATCAGCCCCAGCATTTT
CSAPPGGGTGNQPQHF
>TRBV15|-|-|14|TRBJ2-1
TGTGCCACCAGCAATCCGGGACAACGGGGGGAGCAGTTCTTC
CATSNPGQRGEQFF
>TRBV12-3/TRBV12-4|few|TRBD2|14|TRBJ2-7
TGTGCCAGCAGTTTCTCTAGCGGACGATACGAGCAGTACTTC
CASSFSSGRYEQYF
>TRBV27|few|-|13|TRBJ1-2
TGTGCCAGCAGTTTATGGGGATCCTATGGCTACACCTTC
CASSLWGSYGYTF
>TRBV5-1|-|-|17|TRBJ2-1
TGCGCCAGCAGCTCCCCCGAAAGGCCTCGGTCCTACAATGAGCAGTTCTTC
CASSSPERPRSYNEQFF
>TRBV5-6|-|TRBD2|15|TRBJ2-1
TGTGCCAGCAGCTCGACTAGCGGGCACTACAATGAGCAGTTCTTC
CASSSTSGHYNEQFF
>TRBV27|-|TRBD2|15|TRBJ2-7
TGTGCCAGCACCCCTGAGCGGGGAATCAGCTACGAGCAGTACTTC
CASTPERGISYEQYF
>TRBV6-5|-|-|12|TRBJ2-7
TGTGCCAGCAGTCCTGACTTCATTCAGCAGTACTTC
CASSPDFIQQYF
>TRBV3-1|few|-|14|TRBJ2-2
TGTGCCAGCAGCCATTCTCTCGTCCCCGGGGAGCTGTTTTTT
CASSHSLVPGELFF
>TRBV5-1|-|-|13|TRBJ2-7
TGCGCCAGCAGCTTGATCAGTACCTACGAGCAGTACTTC
CASSLISTYEQYF
>TRBV5-1|few|-|14|TRBJ2-7
TGCGCCAGCAGCTTGACCAATGGGGGCTACGAGCAGTACTTC
CASSLTNGGYEQYF
>TRBV19|-|-|13|TRBJ2-7
TGTGCCAGTAGGGGGGCTGGATCCTACGAGCAGTACTTC
CASRGAGSYEQYF
>TRBV29-1|few|-|12|TRBJ1-1
TGCAGCGTTGAGTTTGCCACGGGTGAAGCTTTCTTT
CSVEFATGEAFF
>TRBV6-1|few|-|17|TRBJ2-5
TGTGCCAGCACCGCACACTCCGACAGTTTAGGGTCAGAGACCCAGTACTTC
CASTAHSDSLGSETQYF
>TRBV29-1|-|-|16|TRBJ2-6
TGCAGCGTTGATTATCCGGGGACGGCCGGGGCCAACGTCCTGACTTTC
CSVDYPGTAGANVLTF
>TRBV27|-|TRBD2|15|TRBJ2-3
TGTGCCAGCAGGGGACTAGCGGGAGAGGCAGATACGCAGTATTTT
CASRGLAGEADTQYF
>TRBV7-6|-|TRBD2|18|TRBJ2-3
TGTGCCAGCAGCTTAGCTGGGACTAGCGGGAGGGCATCAGATACGCAGTATTTT
CASSLAGTSGRASDTQYF
>TRBV6-4|-|-|13|TRBJ1-1
TGTGCCAGCAGTGAAACAGAGGACACTGAAGCTTTCTTT
CASSETEDTEAFF
>TRBV7-9|many|TRBD2|15|TRBJ2-1
TGTGCCAGCAGCTTAAGCGGGAGGTCGTACAATGAGCAGTTCTTC
CASSLSGRSYNEQFF
>TRBV5-1|many|-|14|TRBJ1-1
TGCGCCAGCAGCTTGGACAGGACGAACACTGAAGCTTTCTTT
CASSLDRTNTEAFF
>TRBV7-2|-|TRBD2|17|TRBJ2-3
TGTGCCAGCAGCTTAGGCCCAGCGGGAGGGAGCGCAGATACGCAGTATTTT
CASSLGPAGGSADTQYF
>TRBV11-2|-|-|13|TRBJ1-2
TGTGCCAGCGGACGACAGCCGGGGTATGGCTACACCTTC
CASGRQPGYGYTF
>TRBV25-1|-|-|14|TRBJ2-2
TGTGCCAGCAGTGAGATGCTGGGCACCGGGGAGCTGTTTTTT
CASSEMLGTGELFF
>TRBV6-2/TRBV6-3|few|TRBD2|16|TRBJ2-1
TGTGCCAGCAGACCCCAGGGACTAGCGGGAGGGCCTGAGCAGTTCTTC
CASRPQGLAGGPEQFF
>TRBV20-1|-|TRBD2|16|TRBJ2-3
TGCAGTGCTAGAGATCCAGCGGGAGGGAAGGTGGGTACGCAGTATTTT
CSARDPAGGKVGTQYF
>TRBV7-2|-|TRBD2|14|TRBJ2-7
TGTGCCAGCAGCCATAGCGGGAGTTTCTACGAGCAGTACTTC
CASSHSGSFYEQYF
>TRBV3-1|few|TRBD2|13|TRBJ2-5
TGTGCCAGCAGCCCCGGGACTACAGAGACCCAGTACTTC
CASSPGTTETQYF
>TRBV5-1|-|-|15|TRBJ2-4
TGCGCCAGCAGCTCGCTTGCGGGAACCAAAAACATTCAGTACTTC
CASSSLAGTKNIQYF
>TRBV3-1|few|-|15|TRBJ2-1
TGTGCCAGCAGCCAAGAATCCACTGGGCCCTATGAGCAGTTCTTC
CASSQESTGPYEQFF
>TRBV27|many|-|16|TRBJ2-1
TGTGCCAGCAGTTTAGTGGGACCACAATCCTACAATGAGCAGTTCTTC
CASSLVGPQSYNEQFF
>TRBV12-3/TRBV12-4|-|TRBD2|16|TRBJ2-3
TGTGCCAGCAGTTTTCGGCTAGCGGGGAGCACAGATACGCAGTATTTT
CASSFRLAGSTDTQYF
>TRBV29-1|many|-|13|TRBJ2-2
TGCAGCGTTGTGAAAGGGGGCACCGGGGAGCTGTTTTTT
CSVVKGGTGELFF
>TRBV15|-|-|15|TRBJ2-5
TGTGCCACCAGCAGCCGCGCAGGGGAGTTAGAGACCCAGTACTTC
CATSSRAGELETQYF
>TRBV6-1|few|-|15|TRBJ1-5
TGTGCCAGCAATATAACGGTTTATGGCAATCAGCCCCAGCATTTT
CASNITVYGNQPQHF